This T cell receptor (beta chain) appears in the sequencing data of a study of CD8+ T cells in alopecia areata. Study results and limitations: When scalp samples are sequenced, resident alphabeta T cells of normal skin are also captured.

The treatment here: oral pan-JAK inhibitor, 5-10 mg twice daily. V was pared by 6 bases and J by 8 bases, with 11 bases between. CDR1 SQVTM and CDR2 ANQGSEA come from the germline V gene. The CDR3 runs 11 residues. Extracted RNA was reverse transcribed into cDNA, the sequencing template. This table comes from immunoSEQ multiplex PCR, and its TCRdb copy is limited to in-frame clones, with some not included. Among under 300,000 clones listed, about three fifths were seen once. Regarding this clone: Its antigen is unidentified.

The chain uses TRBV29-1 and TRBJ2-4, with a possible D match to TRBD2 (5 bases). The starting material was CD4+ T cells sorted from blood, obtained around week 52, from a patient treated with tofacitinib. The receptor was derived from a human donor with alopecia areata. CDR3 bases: TGCAGCGTCCTCAGCGGCGACATTCAGTACTTC. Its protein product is CSVLSGDIQYF.